This T cell receptor (beta chain) derives from a study of blood T cell repertoires in COVID-19. Study as a whole: Both acute and convalescent COVID-19 samples were obtained from the United States, Italy and Spain. PBMCs, B-cell-depleted T cells, or T cells provided the cDNA or gDNA that made up the material.

The CDR3 sequence is 12 residues long. V lost 3 bases and J lost 14, with 16 bases in between. In the original analysis: Estimation of nucleated cell counts was performed using reference gene primer amplification. Assay used: immunoSEQ multiplex PCR; TCRdb lists only in-frame clones, some missing. D and trimming were read from the DNA, whereas the V and J calls and clone size are those reported in that table. The sample lists about 240,000 clones, about 81% occurring once. Material for sequencing was peripheral blood. The chain has TRBV12-3 or TRBV12-4 and TRBJ1-2, with D possibly matching TRBD1 (6 bases). The TCR sequence derives from a woman aged 60-75 years with active or convalescent COVID-19. The CDR3 DNA reads TGTGCCAGCAGTTTCCCGGCAGGGGAGATTACCTTC. It translates to CASSFPAGEITF.